Sequencing of this TCR beta chain was carried out in a study of Ad26.COV2.S vaccination and SARS-CoV-2 variants. Regarding the study as a whole: It was found that vaccine and placebo recipients had similar non-spike TCR breadth. Possibly, TCR breadth and depth analyses underestimated total T cell responses.

The V gene lost 1 base and the J gene lost 3 bases, with 13 bases spanning the gap. Per germline, CDR1 MNHNS and CDR2 SASEGT. This CDR3 has 16 residues. A remark on this clone: What it recognizes is unknown.

Treatment defined: 19 received Ad26.COV2.S at low or high dose, single or two shots; 5 received placebo; per-sample allocation not given. Specimens were obtained on day 63 following the first vaccine or placebo injection. Donation came from an adult in Boston who was aged 18-55 years. In the vaccine, an Ad26 vector expressed the SARS-CoV-2 spike of the Wuhan strain. Method: immunoSEQ multiplex PCR; TCRdb's copy keeps in-frame clones and lacks some. The table has about 400,000 clones, approximately 92% seen once. The sequence derives from a person between 18 and 60 years old who received the Ad26.COV2.S COVID-19 vaccine or a placebo. Source: peripheral blood, taken in a trial of Ad26.COV2.S vaccine versus placebo. The chain recombines TRBV6-1 with TRBJ1-5, with TRBD1 as a possible D gene (6 bases). The CDR3 spells CASSEGTDGFNQPQHF. The CDR3, as DNA: TGTGCCAGCAGTGAAGGGACAGACGGATTCAATCAGCCCCAGCATTTT.